This entry lists 11 T cell receptor beta chains sequenced from one sample in a study of T cells in Graves' hyperthyroidism and ophthalmopathy. What was amplified from RNA transcripts were TCR beta CDR3 regions. The study used the HTBI primer set for a first-round RT-PCR of the TCR CDR3. TCRdb independently ran MiXCR on the multiplex PCR reads; one entry per CDR3 protein. The data show approximately 250,000 distinct CDR3 sequences, 24% seen once. Sequenced input: blood. The receptors were sampled from a woman in her forties with Graves' ophthalmopathy.

Only one count was recorded for this clonotype. This chain connects TRBV6-2 or TRBV6-3 to TRBJ2-2; D not certain. The CDR3 covers 15 residues. Trimming removed 0 bases from V and 7 bases from J, with 12 bases in between. The germline gives CDR1 MNHEY, CDR2 SVGEGT. The CDR3 loop reads CASSYSRQVGGELFF. DNA of the CDR3: TGTGCCAGCAGTTACTCGAGGCAGGTTGGCGGGGAGCTGTTTTTT.

This rearrangement joins TRBV19 to TRBJ1-5, with D possibly TRBD1 on 5 matching bases. The germline V and J ends were trimmed by 4 bases and 5 bases, with 18 bases remaining between them. The CDR3 length is 16 residues. Germline CDR1 and CDR2: LNHDA and SQIVND (reference sequence). CDR3 DNA: TGTGCCAGTAGTAGCCCTATCCGGGGACGCGATCAGCCCCAGCATTTT. Protein sequence: CASSSPIRGRDQPQHF.

This clonotype was observed a few times. DNA for the CDR3: TGTGCCAGCAGTTTGTCCGAGGCTAGCGATGATTCGATAGATACGCAGTATTTT. Translation gives CASSLSEASDDSIDTQYF. The chain has TRBV12-3 or TRBV12-4 and TRBJ2-3; weak D call: TRBD2 (6 bases). CDR3 length: 18 amino acids. The V end was cut by 3 bases, the J end by 5 bases, with 24 bases between.

This clonotype turned up a few times. This chain joins TRBV5-1 and TRBJ2-5; TRBD2 aligns across 14 bases. The germline V gene encodes CDR1 SGHRS and CDR2 YFSETQ. This CDR3 comprises 19 residues. The junction had 14 bases not matched to a gene; V was cut back by 4 bases and J by 3 bases. CDR3 in DNA: TGCGCCAGCAGCCCAGTAGGGTCACTGGGACTAGCGGGAGAAGAGACCCAGTACTTC. It specifies CASSPVGSLGLAGEETQYF.

This chain connects TRBV28 to TRBJ2-7; D is ambiguous. Germline V CDR1 and CDR2: MDHEN, SYDVKM. V dropped 4 bases and J dropped 2 bases, with 12 bases sitting between them. The CDR3 is 14 amino acids. The chain's CDR3 is CASSYGLEAYEQYF. CDR3 sequence (DNA): TGTGCCAGCAGTTATGGGTTAGAAGCCTACGAGCAGTACTTC. Variable domain in full (rest from reference TRBV28 and TRBJ2-7): DVKVTQSSRYLVKRTGEKVFLECVQDMDHENMFWYRQDPGLGLRLIYFSYDVKMKEKGDIPEGYSVSREKKERFSLILESASTNQTSMYLCASSYGLEAYEQYFGPGTRLTVT.

The V call is TRBV24-1, the J call TRBJ1-2; no firm D call. The V end lost 1 base, the J end lost 2 bases, and 4 bases lay between the germline ends. This CDR3 has 13 amino acids. Germline CDR1 reads KGHDR; CDR2 reads SFDVKD. The CDR3 region has the DNA TGTGCCACCAGTGATTTACTCAACTATGGCTACACCTTC. Encoded protein: CATSDLLNYGYTF.

CDR3 residues: CATSRDRDKANYGYTF. The CDR3 nucleotides are TGTGCCACCAGCAGAGATAGGGACAAAGCTAACTATGGCTACACCTTC. The chain joins TRBV15 to TRBJ1-2, with D perhaps matching TRBD1 (6 bases). CDR3 length: 16 amino acids. The V end lost 0 bases, the J end lost 0 bases, and 11 bases lay between the germline ends. Germline V gene sequence: CDR1 LNHNV, CDR2 YYDKDF (reference sequence).

This clonotype has at least ten counts. V gene TRBV28 combines with J gene TRBJ2-5; D tentatively fits TRBD1 or TRBD2 (7 bases each). Trimming stripped 7 bases from V and 4 bases from J, with 16 bases between. The CDR3 covers 14 residues. Germline CDR1 is MDHEN and CDR2 is SYDVKM. CDR3 amino acids: CASNPAGQSETQYF. DNA for the CDR3: TGTGCCAGCAATCCAGCGGGACAGTCAGAGACCCAGTACTTC.

At least ten counts were recorded for this clonotype. This sequence joins TRBV27 and TRBJ2-7, with 11 bases matching TRBD2. From germline, CDR1 is MNHEY and CDR2 SMNVEV (reference sequence). J was trimmed by 5 bases and V by 0 bases; bases with no gene match: 15. The CDR3 is 19 amino acids. CDR3 sequence (DNA): TGTGCCAGCAGTTTATCTAAACGTAGTACTAGCGGGAGATTTGACGAGCAGTACTTC. Translated: CASSLSKRSTSGRFDEQYF.

The sample holds many counts of this clonotype. This rearrangement joins TRBV7-8 to TRBJ1-1, with D tentatively TRBD1 (5 bases). CDR1 SGHVS and CDR2 FQNEAQ come from the germline V gene. Trimming stripped 5 bases from V and 1 base from J, with 11 bases between. The CDR3 extends over 14 amino acids. CDR3 region: CASSLGHQNTEAFF. The DNA for the CDR3 is TGTGCCAGCAGCCTCGGACACCAGAACACTGAAGCTTTCTTT.

The chain links TRBV28 to TRBJ2-7, with 11 positions matching TRBD1. The germline V gene has CDR1 MDHEN and CDR2 SYDVKM. V lost 3 bases and J lost 5; bases outside the gene matches: 6. This CDR3 has 15 amino acids. CDR3 DNA sequence: TGTGCCAGCAGTTTGACGGGACAGGGGGTGGACGAGCAGTACTTC. Its translation is CASSLTGQGVDEQYF.